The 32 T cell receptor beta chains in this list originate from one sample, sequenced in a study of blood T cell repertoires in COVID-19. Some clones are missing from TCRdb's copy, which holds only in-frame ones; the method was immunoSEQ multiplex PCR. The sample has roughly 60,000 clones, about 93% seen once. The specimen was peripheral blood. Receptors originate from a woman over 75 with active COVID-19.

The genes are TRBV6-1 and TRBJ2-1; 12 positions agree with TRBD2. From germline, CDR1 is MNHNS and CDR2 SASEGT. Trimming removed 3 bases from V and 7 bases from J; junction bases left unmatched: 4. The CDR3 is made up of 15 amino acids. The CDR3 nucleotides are TGTGCCAGCAGTGATGGACTAGCGGGGTATAATGAGCAGTTCTTC. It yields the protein CASSDGLAGYNEQFF.

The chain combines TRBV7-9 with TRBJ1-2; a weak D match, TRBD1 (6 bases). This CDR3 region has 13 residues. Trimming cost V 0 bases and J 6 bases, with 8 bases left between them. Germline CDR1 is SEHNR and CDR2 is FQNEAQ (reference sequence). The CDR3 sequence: CASSLADSNGYTF. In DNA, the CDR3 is TGTGCCAGCAGCTTAGCGGACAGCAATGGCTACACCTTC.

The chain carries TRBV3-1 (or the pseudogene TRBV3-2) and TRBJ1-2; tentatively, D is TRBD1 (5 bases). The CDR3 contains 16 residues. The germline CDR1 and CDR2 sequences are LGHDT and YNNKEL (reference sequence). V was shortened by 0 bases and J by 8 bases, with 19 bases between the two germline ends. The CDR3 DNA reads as TGTGCCAGCAGCCAAGAGGGACTACACCGAACCGGAGGCTACACCTTC. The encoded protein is CASSQEGLHRTGGYTF.

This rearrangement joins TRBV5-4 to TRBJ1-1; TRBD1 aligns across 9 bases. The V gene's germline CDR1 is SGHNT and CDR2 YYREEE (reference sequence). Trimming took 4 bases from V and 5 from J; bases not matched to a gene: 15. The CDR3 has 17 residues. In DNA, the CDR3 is TGTGCCAGCAGCCCTACCACCCGAGACAGGGGGAGAACTGAAGCTTTCTTT. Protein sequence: CASSPTTRDRGRTEAFF.

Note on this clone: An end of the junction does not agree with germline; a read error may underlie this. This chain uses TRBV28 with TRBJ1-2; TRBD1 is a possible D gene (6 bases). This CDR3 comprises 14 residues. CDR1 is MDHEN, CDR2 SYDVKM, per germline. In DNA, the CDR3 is TGTGCCAGCAGTTCCGGGACAATCAACTATAGCTACACCTTC. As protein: CASSSGTINYSYTF.

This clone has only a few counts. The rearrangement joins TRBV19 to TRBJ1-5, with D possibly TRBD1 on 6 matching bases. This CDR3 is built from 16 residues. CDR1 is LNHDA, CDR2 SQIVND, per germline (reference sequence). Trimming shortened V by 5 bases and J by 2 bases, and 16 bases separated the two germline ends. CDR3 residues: CASSLPRDMGNQPQHF. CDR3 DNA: TGTGCCAGTAGTCTCCCCCGGGACATGGGCAATCAGCCCCAGCATTTT. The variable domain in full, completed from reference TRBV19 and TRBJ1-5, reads DGGITQSPKYLFRKEGQNVTLSCEQNLNHDAMYWYRQDPGQGLRLIYYSQIVNDFQKGDIAEGYSVSREKKESFPLTVTSAQKNPTAFYLCASSLPRDMGNQPQHFGDGTRLSIL.

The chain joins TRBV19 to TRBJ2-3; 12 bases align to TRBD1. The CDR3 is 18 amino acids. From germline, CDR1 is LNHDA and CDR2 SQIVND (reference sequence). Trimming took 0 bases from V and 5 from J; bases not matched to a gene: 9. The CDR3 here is CASSIERGTGGVLDTQYF. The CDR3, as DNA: TGTGCCAGTAGTATAGAGAGGGGGACAGGGGGCGTTTTAGATACGCAGTATTTT.

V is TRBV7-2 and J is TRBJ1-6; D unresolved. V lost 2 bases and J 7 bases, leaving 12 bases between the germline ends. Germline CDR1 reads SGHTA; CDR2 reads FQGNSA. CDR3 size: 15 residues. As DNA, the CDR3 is TGTGCCAGCAGCTTAAACGTTGCTAAGAATTCACCCCTCCACTTT. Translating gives CASSLNVAKNSPLHF.

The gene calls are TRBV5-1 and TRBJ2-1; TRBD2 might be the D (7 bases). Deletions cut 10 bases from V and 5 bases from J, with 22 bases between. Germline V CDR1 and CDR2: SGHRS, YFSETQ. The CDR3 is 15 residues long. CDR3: CARSGGGGVNNEQFF. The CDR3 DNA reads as TGCGCCCGCTCGGGGGGCGGGGGAGTAAACAATGAGCAGTTCTTC. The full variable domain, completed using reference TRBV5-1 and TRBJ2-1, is KAGVTQTPRYLIKTRGQQVTLSCSPISGHRSVSWYQQTPGQGLQFLFEYFSETQRNKGNFPGRFSGRQFSNSRSEMNVSTLELGDSALYLCARSGGGGVNNEQFFGPGTRLTVL.

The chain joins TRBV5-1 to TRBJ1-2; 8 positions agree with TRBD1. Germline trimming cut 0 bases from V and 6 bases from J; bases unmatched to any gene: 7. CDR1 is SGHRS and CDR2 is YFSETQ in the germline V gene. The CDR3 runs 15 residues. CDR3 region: CASSLGQGAQDGYTF. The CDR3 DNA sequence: TGCGCCAGCAGCTTGGGGCAGGGGGCGCAGGATGGCTACACCTTC.

Here the CDR3 reads CASSIGGQGFNSPLHF. The CDR3 DNA reads as TGTGCCAGTAGTATAGGGGGACAGGGATTTAATTCACCCCTCCACTTT. J is TRBJ1-6 and V is TRBV19, with TRBD1 matching over 9 bases. The CDR3 is made up of 16 amino acids. V trimming: 1 base; J trimming: 6 bases; junction bases outside the gene matches: 4. Germline loops: CDR1 LNHDA, CDR2 SQIVND (reference sequence).

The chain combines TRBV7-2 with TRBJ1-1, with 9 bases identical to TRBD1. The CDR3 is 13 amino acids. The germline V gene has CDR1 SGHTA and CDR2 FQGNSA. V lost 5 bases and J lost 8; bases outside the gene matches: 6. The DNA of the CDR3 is TGTGCCAGCAGCGTTGGGACAGGGATAGAAGCTTTCTTT. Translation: CASSVGTGIEAFF. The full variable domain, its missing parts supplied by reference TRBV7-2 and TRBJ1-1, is GAGVSQSPSNKVTEKGKDVELRCDPISGHTALYWYRQSLGQGLEFLIYFQGNSAPDKSGLPSDRFSAERTGGSVSTLTIQRTQQEDSAVYLCASSVGTGIEAFFGQGTRLTVV.

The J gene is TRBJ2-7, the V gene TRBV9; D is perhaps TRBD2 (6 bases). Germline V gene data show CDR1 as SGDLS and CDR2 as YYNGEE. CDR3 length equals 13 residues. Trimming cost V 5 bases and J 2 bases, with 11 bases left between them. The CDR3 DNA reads TGTGCCAGCAGAGGGGACTCCGCCTACGAGCAGTACTTC. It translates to CASRGDSAYEQYF.

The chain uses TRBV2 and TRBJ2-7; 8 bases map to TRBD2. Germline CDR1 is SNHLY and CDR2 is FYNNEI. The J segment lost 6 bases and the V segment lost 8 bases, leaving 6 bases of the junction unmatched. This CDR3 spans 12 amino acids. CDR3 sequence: CASSGLVGEQYF. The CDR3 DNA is TGTGCCAGCTCGGGACTAGTAGGCGAGCAGTACTTC.

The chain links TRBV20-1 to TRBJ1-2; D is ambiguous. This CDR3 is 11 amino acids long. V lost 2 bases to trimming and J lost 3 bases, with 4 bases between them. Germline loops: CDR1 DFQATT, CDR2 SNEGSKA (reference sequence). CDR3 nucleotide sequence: TGCAGTGCTAGAACGGACTATGGCTACACCTTC. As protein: CSARTDYGYTF.

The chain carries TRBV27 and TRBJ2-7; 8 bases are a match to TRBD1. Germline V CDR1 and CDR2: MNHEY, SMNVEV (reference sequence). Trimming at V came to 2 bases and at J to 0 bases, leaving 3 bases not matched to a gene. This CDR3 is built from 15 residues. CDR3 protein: CASSLKQGDSYEQYF. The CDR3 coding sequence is TGTGCCAGCAGTTTAAAACAGGGGGACTCCTACGAGCAGTACTTC.

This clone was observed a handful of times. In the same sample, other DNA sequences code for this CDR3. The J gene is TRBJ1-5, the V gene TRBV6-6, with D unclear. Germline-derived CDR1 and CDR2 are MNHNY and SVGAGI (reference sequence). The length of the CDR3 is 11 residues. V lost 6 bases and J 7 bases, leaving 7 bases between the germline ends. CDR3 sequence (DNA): TGTGCCAGCAGCCAGAGGCAGCCCCAGCATTTT. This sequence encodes CASSQRQPQHF.

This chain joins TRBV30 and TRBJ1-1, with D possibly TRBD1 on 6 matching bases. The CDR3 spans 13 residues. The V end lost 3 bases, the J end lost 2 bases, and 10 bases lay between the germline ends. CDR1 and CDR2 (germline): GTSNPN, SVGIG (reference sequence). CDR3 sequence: CAWRDSFNTEAFF. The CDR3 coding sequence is TGTGCCTGGAGGGACAGTTTCAACACTGAAGCTTTCTTT.

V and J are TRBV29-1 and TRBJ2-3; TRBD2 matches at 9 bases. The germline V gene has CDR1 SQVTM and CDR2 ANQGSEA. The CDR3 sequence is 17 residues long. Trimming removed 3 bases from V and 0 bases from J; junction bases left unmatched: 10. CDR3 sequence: CSVDGLAGLTSTDTQYF. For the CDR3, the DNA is TGCAGCGTTGATGGGCTAGCGGGACTGACTAGCACAGATACGCAGTATTTT.

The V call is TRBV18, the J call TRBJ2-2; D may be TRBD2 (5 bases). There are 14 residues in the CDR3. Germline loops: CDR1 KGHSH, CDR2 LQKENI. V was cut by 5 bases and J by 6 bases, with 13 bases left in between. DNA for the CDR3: TGTGCCAGCTCAGACGGGGTTACCGCCGGGGAGCTGTTTTTT. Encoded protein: CASSDGVTAGELFF.

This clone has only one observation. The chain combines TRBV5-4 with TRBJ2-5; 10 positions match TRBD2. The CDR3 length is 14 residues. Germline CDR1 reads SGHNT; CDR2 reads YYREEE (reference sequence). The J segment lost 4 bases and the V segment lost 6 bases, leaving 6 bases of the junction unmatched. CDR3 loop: CASTSGGAGETQYF. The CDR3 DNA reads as TGTGCCAGCACCAGCGGGGGGGCCGGAGAGACCCAGTACTTC.

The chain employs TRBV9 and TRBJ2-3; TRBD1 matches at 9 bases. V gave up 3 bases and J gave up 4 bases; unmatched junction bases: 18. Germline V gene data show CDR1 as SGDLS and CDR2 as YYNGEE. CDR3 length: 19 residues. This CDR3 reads CASSGWDRVIYASADTQYF. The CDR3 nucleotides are TGTGCCAGCAGCGGGTGGGACAGGGTCATCTATGCTAGCGCAGATACGCAGTATTTT.

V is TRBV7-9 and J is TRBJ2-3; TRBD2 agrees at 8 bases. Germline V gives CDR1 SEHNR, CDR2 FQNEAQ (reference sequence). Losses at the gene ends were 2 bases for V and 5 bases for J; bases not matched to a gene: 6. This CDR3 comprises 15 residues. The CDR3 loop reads CASSLPGLAGDTQYF. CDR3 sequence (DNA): TGTGCCAGCAGCTTACCCGGGCTAGCGGGAGATACGCAGTATTTT.

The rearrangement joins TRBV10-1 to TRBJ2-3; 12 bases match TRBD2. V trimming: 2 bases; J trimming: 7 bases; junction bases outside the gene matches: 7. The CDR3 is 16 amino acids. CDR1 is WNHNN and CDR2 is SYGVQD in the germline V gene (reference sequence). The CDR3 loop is CASSERGLAGLYTQYF. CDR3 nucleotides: TGCGCCAGCAGTGAGCGCGGACTAGCGGGATTGTATACGCAGTATTTT.

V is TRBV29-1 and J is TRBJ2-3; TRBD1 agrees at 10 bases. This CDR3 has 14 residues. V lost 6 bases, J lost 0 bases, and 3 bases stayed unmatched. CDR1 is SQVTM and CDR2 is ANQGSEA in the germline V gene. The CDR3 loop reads CSVGDRGSTDTQYF. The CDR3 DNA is TGCAGCGTGGGGGACAGGGGAAGCACAGATACGCAGTATTTT.

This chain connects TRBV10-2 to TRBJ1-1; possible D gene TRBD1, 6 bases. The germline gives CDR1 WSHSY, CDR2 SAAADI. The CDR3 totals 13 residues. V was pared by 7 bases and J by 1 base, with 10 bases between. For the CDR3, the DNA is TGCGCCAGCACCGTGGACAGGAACACTGAAGCTTTCTTT. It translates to CASTVDRNTEAFF.

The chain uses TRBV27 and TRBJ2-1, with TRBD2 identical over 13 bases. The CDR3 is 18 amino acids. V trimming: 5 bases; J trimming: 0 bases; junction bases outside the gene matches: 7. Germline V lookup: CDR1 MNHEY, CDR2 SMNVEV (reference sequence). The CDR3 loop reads CASSPGTSGMSSYNEQFF. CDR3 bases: TGTGCCAGCAGTCCCGGGACTAGCGGGATGAGCTCCTACAATGAGCAGTTCTTC.

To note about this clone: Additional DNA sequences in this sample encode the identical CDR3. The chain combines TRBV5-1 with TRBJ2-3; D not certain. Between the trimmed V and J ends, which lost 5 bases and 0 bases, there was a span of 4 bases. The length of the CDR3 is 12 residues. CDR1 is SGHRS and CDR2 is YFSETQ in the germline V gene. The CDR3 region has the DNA TGCGCCAGCAGTCTAAGCACAGATACGCAGTATTTT. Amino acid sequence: CASSLSTDTQYF.

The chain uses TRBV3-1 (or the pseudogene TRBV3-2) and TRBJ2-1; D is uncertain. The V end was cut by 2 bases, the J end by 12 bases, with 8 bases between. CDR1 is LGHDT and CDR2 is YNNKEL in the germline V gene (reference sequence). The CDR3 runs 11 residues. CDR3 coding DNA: TGTGCCAGCAGCCAAACCGAGCGGCAGTTCTTC. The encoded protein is CASSQTERQFF.

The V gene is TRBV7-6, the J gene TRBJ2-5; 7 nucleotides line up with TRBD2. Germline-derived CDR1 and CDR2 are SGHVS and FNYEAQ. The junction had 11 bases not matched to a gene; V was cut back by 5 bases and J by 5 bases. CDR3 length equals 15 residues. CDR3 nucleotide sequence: TGTGCCAGCAGCCCCAGCGGGACCCAGCGGGAGACCCAGTACTTC. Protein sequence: CASSPSGTQRETQYF.

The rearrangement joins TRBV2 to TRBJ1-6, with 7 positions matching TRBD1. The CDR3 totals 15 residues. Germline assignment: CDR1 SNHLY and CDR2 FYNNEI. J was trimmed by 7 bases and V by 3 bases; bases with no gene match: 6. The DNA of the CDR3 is TGTGCCAGCAGTGAGGAACAGGGGTCGAATTCACCCCTCCACTTT. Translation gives CASSEEQGSNSPLHF. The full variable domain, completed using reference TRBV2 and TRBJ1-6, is EPEVTQTPSHQVTQMGQEVILRCVPISNHLYFYWYRQILGQKVEFLVSFYNNEISEKSEIFDDQFSVERPDGSNFTLKIRSTKLEDSAMYFCASSEEQGSNSPLHFGNGTRLTVT.

This CDR3 reads CASSFGSNNEQFF. The CDR3 DNA is TGTGCCAGCAGCTTTGGCAGTAACAATGAGCAGTTCTTC. The chain recombines TRBV11-2 with TRBJ2-1; D call uncertain. V lost 3 bases and J lost 5, with 8 bases in between. Germline loops: CDR1 SGHAT, CDR2 FQNNGV. This CDR3 is 13 amino acids long. Full variable domain (missing parts from reference TRBV11-2 and TRBJ2-1): EAGVAQSPRYKIIEKRQSVAFWCNPISGHATLYWYQQILGQGPKLLIQFQNNGVVDDSQLPKDRFSAERLKGVDSTLKIQPAKLEDSAVYLCASSFGSNNEQFFGPGTRLTVL.